This T cell receptor (beta chain) is drawn from a study of blood T cell repertoires in COVID-19. Background on the study: Sites across the United States, Italy and Spain contributed samples from acute and convalescent COVID-19. PBMCs, B-cell-depleted T cells, or T cells provided the cDNA or gDNA that made up the material.

The authors' processing: Quantification of nucleated cells was approximated via reference gene primer amplification. The table came from immunoSEQ multiplex PCR; TCRdb's copy has only in-frame clones and leaves some out. The D gene and trimming were derived from the DNA, and the V and J assignments and clone size from that table. The data show more than 250,000 clones, 85% to 90% seen once. Germline CDR1 and CDR2: SNHLY and FYNNEI. This CDR3 comprises 13 residues. The trim removed 7 bases at V and 7 bases at J, leaving 6 bases unmatched. Seattle patients were enrolled during active infection and followed longitudinally.

Sequenced material: peripheral blood. This clonotype was obtained from a woman aged 45-65 years with COVID-19, enrolled during active disease. This rearrangement joins TRBV2 to TRBJ2-1, with TRBD2 identical over 8 bases. The CDR3 bases are TGTGCCAGCACATCGGGACTAGAAAATGAGCAGTTCTTC. Encoded protein: CASTSGLENEQFF.